Sequencing of this TCR beta chain was carried out in a study of molecular identifiers for immune sequencing clone quantification. Findings of the study overall: Clones with over 20 RNA copies captured over 99% of effector molecules but under 1% of naive ones. One cell's worth of spiked Jurkat TCR RNA was reportedly detectable among about a million naive cells. Clone sizes that are highly expanded could be underestimated when identical TCR molecules share a barcode.

For naive CD8 T cells, sorting used the CD8+CD4-CCR7+CD45RA+ phenotype. One entry per CDR3 protein, called by TCRdb with MiXCR from the PCR reads. The sample holds about 630,000 distinct CDR3 sequences, about 25% seen once. V lost 5 bases to trimming and J lost 0 bases, with 15 bases between them. Germline V lookup: CDR1 SGHVS, CDR2 FNYEAQ. The CDR3 spans 16 residues. This clonotype has ten or more counts. What it binds is unknown. The V gene is TRBV7-6, the J gene TRBJ2-3; the D gene is possibly TRBD2 (6 bases). The TCR originated in a human donor in good health. Some libraries in this study had Jurkat cell RNA spiked in. Sequencing was carried out using naive CD8+ T cells from blood, with Jurkat cell RNA spiked in. This sample's subset: FACS-sorted CD8+CD4-CCR7+CD45RA+ naive T cells. The CDR3, as DNA: TGTGCCAGCAGCCCCCGCGCGGGGCCCAGCACAGATACGCAGTATTTT. Translating it yields CASSPRAGPSTDTQYF.